This T cell receptor beta chain was obtained from a study of OX40 agonist ivuxolimab in advanced cancers. About the study as a whole: Ivuxolimab was an agonistic, fully human IgG2 monoclonal antibody directed against OX40 (CD134), a costimulatory receptor. Prior anti-PD-1, anti-PD-L1 or anti-CTLA-4 therapy was permitted, and roughly two fifths of dose-escalation patients had received checkpoint inhibitors. The purpose of peripheral TCRbeta sequencing was to test whether ivuxolimab changed TCR sequence diversity and led to clonal T-cell expansion. The paper covers the monotherapy dose-escalation part of the phase I ivuxolimab trial, which included N of about 56 patients. In the dose-escalation cohort, 65% to 85% of patients were male, and the mean age was around 60 years with a range of about 20 to 79. Partial responses were achieved by three dose-escalation patients, of whom one had hepatocellular carcinoma and two had cutaneous melanoma. Among the approximately 50 dose-escalation patients, about 20 had hepatocellular carcinoma, roughly 15 melanoma, 9 renal cell carcinoma and 9 head and neck cancer. Intravenous ivuxolimab was administered to patients every 2 weeks at six dose levels: 0.01, 0.1, 0.3, 1.5, 3 and 10 mg/kg.

This clone has just one count. Its antigen is currently not known. No base quality values were provided; no much bigger clone lies one nucleotide off. Genomic DNA was isolated from the sorted cells so that the TCRbeta CDR3 region could be sequenced. The immunoSEQ Assay was used for sequencing of TCRbeta CDR3 regions. This is the immuneACCESS table as TCRdb keeps it, with only in-frame sequences that have V and J called. A part of the clones is gone; compared with another copy, unresolved V genes explain less than half, and the rest is unexplained. In all, the sample holds 65,000 to 80,000 clones, and 85% of those were seen once. Around 0.63% of the sample goes to the ten largest clones. The CDR3 numbers 13 residues from cysteine through phenylalanine. Only the CDR3 region is kept as DNA, spanning 39 bases read in frame from base 1. V and J are truncated by 6 bases and 2 bases respectively, leaving an intervening sequence of 7 bases. The germline V gene sets CDR1 to MNHEY and CDR2 to SVGAGI.

On the study overall, not on this receptor specifically: After ivuxolimab, CD8+ T cells had more expanded clones than CD4+ T cells on average. Antigen specificity was not determined for the clonally expanded peripheral T cells. Clonal expansion of both CD4+ and CD8+ blood T cells was observed from baseline to week 6 at doses 0.1 to 3.0 mg/kg. In partial responders in the 0.1-3.0 mg/kg groups, normalized peripheral clonal expansion was found to be among the lowest, especially among CD8+ T cells. Low levels of normalized T-cell clonal expansion were also seen in some patients who did not respond.

The trial excluded patients who had a history of autoimmune disease or were on systemic immunosuppression. Peripheral blood for TCR sequencing was drawn from every dose cohort at baseline, at cycle 4 day 1 and at cycle 7 day 1. The samples were taken from a phase I, first-in-human, multicenter, open-label dose-escalation trial of ivuxolimab. Adults with locally advanced or metastatic melanoma, renal cell, hepatocellular, or head and neck squamous cell carcinoma were enrolled in the trial. Before TCR sequencing, CD4+ T cells and CD8+ T cells from peripheral blood were sorted into separate populations.

The clonotype comes from an adult with an advanced solid tumor such as melanoma, head and neck, liver or kidney cancer. The sample consisted of CD4+ or CD8+ T cells sorted from blood, taken in a trial of the OX40 agonist ivuxolimab. The chain employs TRBV6-5 and TRBJ2-2; the D gene identity is not certain. At the DNA level, the sequence is TGTGCCAGCAGCCAGAGAAACACCGGGGAGCTGTTTTTT. Translated, this gives CASSQRNTGELFF.